One and the same sample provided the 2 T cell receptor beta chains below, sequenced in a study of OX40 agonist ivuxolimab in advanced cancers. Generated by immunoSEQ multiplex PCR, the TCRdb table keeps only in-frame clones and is missing some. The sample carries about 60,000 clones, around four fifths recorded once. Sequencing was performed on CD4+ or CD8+ T cells sorted from blood, taken in a trial of the OX40 agonist ivuxolimab. Receptors were obtained from an adult with an advanced solid tumor such as melanoma, head and neck, liver or kidney cancer.

This chain joins TRBV19 and TRBJ2-3; no reliable D call. The V and J ends lost 2 bases and 3 bases respectively, with 0 bases between them. The V gene's germline CDR1 is LNHDA and CDR2 SQIVND (reference sequence). This CDR3 comprises 11 residues. This chain's CDR3 is CASSITDTQYF. The CDR3 coding sequence is TGTGCCAGTAGTATAACAGATACGCAGTATTTT.

The chain combines TRBV4-1 with TRBJ2-5; 14 bases map to TRBD2. This CDR3 region has 16 residues. The junction had 8 bases not matched to a gene; V was cut back by 6 bases and J by 5 bases. Looked up from germline, CDR1 is MGHRA and CDR2 is YSYEKL. The DNA of the CDR3 is TGCGCCAGCAGACTAGGACTAGCGGGAGGTCGGGAGACCCAGTACTTC. Translation: CASRLGLAGGRETQYF.